The sequence of this T cell receptor (beta chain) was determined in a study of blood T cell repertoires in COVID-19. Study in general: Collection of acute and convalescent COVID-19 samples took place in the United States, Italy and Spain. The cDNA or gDNA used as material had been derived from T cells, B-cell-depleted T cells, or PBMCs.

The CDR3 covers 16 residues. Germline V gene lookup returns CDR1 SGHRS and CDR2 YFSETQ. V dropped 4 bases and J dropped 1; count of bases not matched to a gene: 7. Authors' analysis steps: Amplified reference gene primers provided the basis for estimating nucleated cell counts. Profiled with immunoSEQ multiplex PCR; TCRdb holds only in-frame clones, not every one. Clonal size and the V and J genes are those of that table, whereas D and trimming came from the DNA. The sample lists hundreds of thousands of clones; approximately 87% were seen once. The source material was peripheral blood. This clonotype originated in a human donor in a cohort sampled during active COVID-19. This chain connects TRBV5-1 to TRBJ2-4; 8 nucleotides line up with TRBD1. CDR3 sequence (DNA): TGCGCCAGCAGCCCGGGACAGGCTTCGGCCAAAAACATTCAGTACTTC. Translating it yields CASSPGQASAKNIQYF.